A selection of T cell receptor beta chains follows, all from one sample in a study of T cell changes during pregnancy in multiple sclerosis. The repertoire was sequenced with immunoSEQ multiplex PCR; TCRdb's copy has only in-frame clones and lacks some. The table has some 76,000 clones, about nine tenths seen once. The sample here was CD4+ T cells from peripheral blood mononuclear cells, taken after pregnancy. Every receptor here comes from a female donor with multiple sclerosis, enrolled in a pregnancy study. Each CDR3 is given with its conserved first and last residue. D genes are given only for firm matches. Not every row has a clone size; where given, it reads once, few, many or a size class.

V gene: TRBV19; clone size: .; D gene: .; J gene: TRBJ2-1; CDR3 DNA: TGTGCCAGTCGGCGGCCAGGAGGGGATGAGCAGTTCTTC; CDR3 protein: CASRRPGGDEQFF
V gene: TRBV4-1; clone size: .; D gene: .; J gene: TRBJ1-2; CDR3 DNA: TGCGCCAGCAGCCATGTAGGGCAGGGTGGATTCGCCGGCTACACCTTC; CDR3 protein: CASSHVGQGGFAGYTF
V gene: TRBV7-6; clone size: .; D gene: .; J gene: TRBJ2-1; CDR3 DNA: TGTGCCAGCAGCTTAAACCGGAATGAGCAGTTCTTC; CDR3 protein: CASSLNRNEQFF
V gene: TRBV7-4; clone size: .; D gene: TRBD1; J gene: TRBJ2-7; CDR3 DNA: TGTGCCAGCAGCCTGACCTCCGGGACAGGGGTGAGTGAAGCGTGGGAGCAGTACTTC; CDR3 protein: CASSLTSGTGVSEAWEQYF
V gene: TRBV18; clone size: .; D gene: TRBD1; J gene: TRBJ1-5; CDR3 DNA: TGTGCCAGCTCACCAGAGCAGGGGGTCCAGCCCCAGCATTTT; CDR3 protein: CASSPEQGVQPQHF
V gene: TRBV14; clone size: .; D gene: .; J gene: TRBJ2-3; CDR3 DNA: TGTGCCAGCAGCTTCAGAGGTACAGATACGCAGTATTTT; CDR3 protein: CASSFRGTDTQYF
V gene: TRBV28; clone size: .; D gene: TRBD2; J gene: TRBJ2-1; CDR3 DNA: TGTGCCAGCAGAGTCTACGGGGGGGAGAAGGGGCAGTTCTTC; CDR3 protein: CASRVYGGEKGQFF
V gene: TRBV5-4; clone size: .; D gene: TRBD1; J gene: TRBJ1-1; CDR3 DNA: TGTGCCAGCAGCCCCCTGGACAGGGTGAGCACTGAAGCTTTCTTT; CDR3 protein: CASSPLDRVSTEAFF
V gene: TRBV5-1; clone size: once; D gene: TRBD1; J gene: TRBJ1-3; CDR3 DNA: TGCGCCAGCAGCCTACGCCCCTATGACAGGGGGTCTGGAAACACCATATATTTT; CDR3 protein: CASSLRPYDRGSGNTIYF
V gene: TRBV19; clone size: few; D gene: .; J gene: TRBJ1-5; CDR3 DNA: TGTGCCAGTATCACACAGGGAAGCAATCAGCCCCAGCATTTT; CDR3 protein: CASITQGSNQPQHF
V gene: TRBV6-1; clone size: .; D gene: TRBD1; J gene: TRBJ1-2; CDR3 DNA: TGTGCCAGCAGGGTCGGACAGGGGAGGCCCAATGGCTACACCTTC; CDR3 protein: CASRVGQGRPNGYTF
V gene: TRBV6-5; clone size: .; D gene: .; J gene: TRBJ2-7; CDR3 DNA: TGTGCCAGCAGTGAGTGGTACGAGCAGTACTTC; CDR3 protein: CASSEWYEQYF
V gene: TRBV5-1; clone size: .; D gene: TRBD2; J gene: TRBJ2-3; CDR3 DNA: TGCGCCAGCAGCTTGGCTCTAGCGGGACTTACTTTCACAGATACGCAGTATTTT; CDR3 protein: CASSLALAGLTFTDTQYF
V gene: TRBV7-9; clone size: .; D gene: .; J gene: TRBJ1-2; CDR3 DNA: TGTGCCAGCAGTCTCCTATCGGCAGGGCCCGGCTACACCTTC; CDR3 protein: CASSLLSAGPGYTF
V gene: TRBV6-5; clone size: .; D gene: TRBD1; J gene: TRBJ2-7; CDR3 DNA: TGTGCCAGCCGACGACAGGGGGCGTACGAGCAGTACTTC; CDR3 protein: CASRRQGAYEQYF
V gene: TRBV5-1; clone size: .; D gene: TRBD1; J gene: TRBJ1-1; CDR3 DNA: TGCGCCAGCAGCTTGAGGTTGAGACAGGGTGTGAACACTGAAGCTTTCTTT; CDR3 protein: CASSLRLRQGVNTEAFF
V gene: TRBV5-8; clone size: .; D gene: .; J gene: TRBJ2-5; CDR3 DNA: TGTGCCAGCAGCTTATACCGGACAGGAGGGGAGACCCAGTACTTC; CDR3 protein: CASSLYRTGGETQYF
V gene: TRBV5-1; clone size: .; D gene: .; J gene: TRBJ2-3; CDR3 DNA: TGCGCCAGCAGCTTCGCGGATACGCAGTATTTT; CDR3 protein: CASSFADTQYF
V gene: TRBV4-1; clone size: .; D gene: TRBD1; J gene: TRBJ1-4; CDR3 DNA: TGCGCCAGCAGCCAAGATCGGGGACAGCCTAATGAAAAACTGTTTTTT; CDR3 protein: CASSQDRGQPNEKLFF
V gene: TRBV9; clone size: .; D gene: .; J gene: TRBJ1-2; CDR3 DNA: TGTGCCAGCAGCTCACGGGGGGGGCGTGAGGCTGGCTACACCTTC; CDR3 protein: CASSSRGGREAGYTF
V gene: TRBV29-1; clone size: .; D gene: .; J gene: TRBJ2-3; CDR3 DNA: TGCAGCGCCGTGAGGACAGATACGCAGTATTTT; CDR3 protein: CSAVRTDTQYF
V gene: TRBV5-1; clone size: .; D gene: TRBD2; J gene: TRBJ2-1; CDR3 DNA: TGCGCCAGCAGCTTGGCGGTAGCGGGATACAATGAGCAGTTCTTC; CDR3 protein: CASSLAVAGYNEQFF
V gene: TRBV19; clone size: .; D gene: TRBD1; J gene: TRBJ2-5; CDR3 DNA: TGTGCCAGTAGTATAGCAAAGGGGACAGGGCGCGGAGAGACCCAGTACTTC; CDR3 protein: CASSIAKGTGRGETQYF
V gene: TRBV19; clone size: .; D gene: TRBD1; J gene: TRBJ2-2; CDR3 DNA: TGTGCCAGTAGTACCGGACAGGGGGCAAACACCGGGGAGCTGTTTTTT; CDR3 protein: CASSTGQGANTGELFF
V gene: TRBV2; clone size: .; D gene: .; J gene: TRBJ1-2; CDR3 DNA: TGTGCCTCCGCCCGGCGGGGAAGTGATGGCTACACCTTC; CDR3 protein: CASARRGSDGYTF
V gene: TRBV30; clone size: once; D gene: .; J gene: TRBJ2-2; CDR3 DNA: TGTGCCTGGACCGACCTTAGGAGGGCGACCGGGGAGCTGTTTTTT; CDR3 protein: CAWTDLRRATGELFF
V gene: TRBV30; clone size: .; D gene: TRBD2; J gene: TRBJ2-2; CDR3 DNA: TGTGCCTGGACTAGCGGGAGAGGGCCCGGGGAGCTGTTTTTT; CDR3 protein: CAWTSGRGPGELFF
V gene: TRBV10-3; clone size: .; D gene: .; J gene: TRBJ2-7; CDR3 DNA: TGTGCCATCAGTGAGTCTGGGAGCTCCTACGAGCAGTACTTC; CDR3 protein: CAISESGSSYEQYF
V gene: TRBV7-9; clone size: .; D gene: TRBD2; J gene: TRBJ2-2; CDR3 DNA: TGTGCCAGCAGCTTTCTAGCGGGGGCGAACACCGGGGAGCTGTTTTTT; CDR3 protein: CASSFLAGANTGELFF
V gene: TRBV19; clone size: .; D gene: .; J gene: TRBJ1-2; CDR3 DNA: TGTGCCAGTAGTATATCCCGGAGCGCCAGCGGAACTTATGGCTACACCTTC; CDR3 protein: CASSISRSASGTYGYTF
V gene: TRBV5-4; clone size: .; D gene: TRBD2; J gene: TRBJ2-5; CDR3 DNA: TGTGCCAGCAGCTCTAAGCGACTAGCAGGGGAGACCCAGTACTTC; CDR3 protein: CASSSKRLAGETQYF
V gene: TRBV7-2; clone size: .; D gene: .; J gene: TRBJ2-1; CDR3 DNA: TGTGCCAGCAATCTAGGCTCCTACAATGAGCAGTTCTTC; CDR3 protein: CASNLGSYNEQFF
V gene: TRBV7-9; clone size: .; D gene: .; J gene: TRBJ1-1; CDR3 DNA: TGTGCCAGCAGGACAGGCGGGAACACTGAAGCTTTCTTT; CDR3 protein: CASRTGGNTEAFF
V gene: TRBV4-1; clone size: .; D gene: TRBD1; J gene: TRBJ1-2; CDR3 DNA: TGCGCCAGCAGCCGAACAGGGGACAGGCATGGCTACACCTTC; CDR3 protein: CASSRTGDRHGYTF
V gene: TRBV6-1; clone size: .; D gene: .; J gene: TRBJ1-3; CDR3 DNA: TGTGCCAGCAGTTCAGCGGGGGACACCATATATTTT; CDR3 protein: CASSSAGDTIYF
V gene: TRBV6-5; clone size: .; D gene: .; J gene: TRBJ2-2; CDR3 DNA: TGTGCCAGCAGGCCCTTAAGCAGGGACACCGGGGAGCTGTTTTTT; CDR3 protein: CASRPLSRDTGELFF
V gene: TRBV5-1; clone size: .; D gene: TRBD2; J gene: TRBJ2-5; CDR3 DNA: TGCGCCAGCAGCTTGGGTGCTAGCGGGGAGACCCAGTACTTC; CDR3 protein: CASSLGASGETQYF
V gene: TRBV7-2; clone size: .; D gene: .; J gene: TRBJ2-2; CDR3 DNA: TGTGCCAGCAGCTTCCAGGGGATGTACTCCGGGGAGCTGTTTTTT; CDR3 protein: CASSFQGMYSGELFF
V gene: TRBV5-4; clone size: .; D gene: .; J gene: TRBJ1-5; CDR3 DNA: TGTGCCAGCAGCTTGGGTGGAGGAAATCAGCCCCAGCATTTT; CDR3 protein: CASSLGGGNQPQHF
V gene: TRBV9; clone size: medium-sized; D gene: TRBD1; J gene: TRBJ1-3; CDR3 DNA: TGTGCCAGCAGCGTAGCACCTCGGACAGGGGGATCTGGAAACACCATATATTTT; CDR3 protein: CASSVAPRTGGSGNTIYF
V gene: TRBV6-1; clone size: once; D gene: .; J gene: TRBJ1-1; CDR3 DNA: TGTGCCAGCAGTGAAGCTCAGGGTGGAATAGATGAAGCTTTCTTT; CDR3 protein: CASSEAQGGIDEAFF
V gene: TRBV2; clone size: .; D gene: .; J gene: TRBJ1-2; CDR3 DNA: TGTGCCAGCAGTCGGTCCAGGGTGGGTGGCTACACCTTC; CDR3 protein: CASSRSRVGGYTF
V gene: TRBV30; clone size: .; D gene: TRBD1; J gene: TRBJ1-2; CDR3 DNA: TGTGCCTGGAGTCGGGACAGGGGCCTCTATGGCTACACCTTC; CDR3 protein: CAWSRDRGLYGYTF